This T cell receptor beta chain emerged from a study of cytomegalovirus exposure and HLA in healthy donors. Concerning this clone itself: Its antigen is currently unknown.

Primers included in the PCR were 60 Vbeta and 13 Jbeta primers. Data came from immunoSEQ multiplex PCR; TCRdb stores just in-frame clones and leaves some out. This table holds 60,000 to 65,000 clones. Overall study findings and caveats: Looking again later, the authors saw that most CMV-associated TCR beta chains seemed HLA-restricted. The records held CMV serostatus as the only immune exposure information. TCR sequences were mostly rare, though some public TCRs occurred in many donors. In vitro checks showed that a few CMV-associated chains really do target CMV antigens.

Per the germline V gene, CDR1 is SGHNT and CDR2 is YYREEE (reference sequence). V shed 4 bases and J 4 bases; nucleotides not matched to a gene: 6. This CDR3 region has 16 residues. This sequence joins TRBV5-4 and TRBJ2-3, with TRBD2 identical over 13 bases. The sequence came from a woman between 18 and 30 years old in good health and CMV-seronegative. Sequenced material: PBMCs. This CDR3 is CASSPGLAGLSDTQYF. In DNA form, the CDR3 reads TGTGCCAGCAGCCCGGGACTAGCGGGATTGTCAGATACGCAGTATTTT.